The 15 T cell receptor beta chains given below trace back to one sample, sequenced in a study of Graves' ophthalmopathy and Graves' hyperthyroidism. The authors amplified TCR beta CDR3 regions, and they did so from RNA transcripts for repertoire sequencing. Investigators did first-round RT-PCR with HTBI primers, then second-round multiplex PCR. TCRdb analysed the multiplex PCR reads with MiXCR anew, one entry per CDR3 protein. The sample includes under 200,000 distinct CDR3 sequences, roughly two fifths of them seen just once. The sequenced sample consisted of peripheral blood. These receptors originate from a middle-aged woman with Graves' ophthalmopathy.

V and J are TRBV19 and TRBJ2-1, with D unresolved. The germline CDR1 and CDR2 sequences are LNHDA and SQIVND (reference sequence). With 10 bases removed from V and 4 bases from J, the gap between germline ends came to 8 bases. The CDR3 covers 11 residues. This CDR3 reads CATSSYNEQFF. The CDR3 region has the DNA TGTGCCACCTCATCTTACAATGAGCAGTTCTTC.

This clonotype was seen a handful of times. The CDR3 loop is CASSLAADRRGGYTF. Here the CDR3 DNA reads TGTGCCAGCAGCTTAGCGGCGGACAGGAGGGGTGGCTACACCTTC. The gene calls are TRBV7-8 and TRBJ1-2; TRBD1 matches 7 bases. The CDR3 has 15 residues. V lost 0 bases, J lost 7 bases, and 8 bases stayed unmatched. Looked up from germline, CDR1 is SGHVS and CDR2 is FQNEAQ.

This clonotype was seen many times. The rearrangement joins TRBV28 to TRBJ1-5; D is perhaps TRBD1 (6 bases). Trimming removed 8 bases from V and 4 bases from J, with 18 bases in between. The CDR3 has 15 residues. From germline, CDR1 is MDHEN and CDR2 SYDVKM. Here the CDR3 reads CASSLRGAPNQPQHF. The CDR3 nucleotides read TGTGCCAGCTCCCTACGGGGGGCCCCTAATCAGCCCCAGCATTTT.

This clonotype was counted ten times or more. The chain recombines TRBV7-2 with TRBJ1-1; a weak D match, TRBD1 (5 bases). V was shortened by 3 bases and J by 4 bases, with 12 bases between the two germline ends. Germline CDR1 is SGHTA and CDR2 is FQGNSA. This CDR3 has 14 amino acids. The CDR3 region is CASSLGTYGTEAFF. CDR3 in DNA: TGTGCCAGCAGCTTGGGGACGTATGGCACTGAAGCTTTCTTT.

The rearrangement joins TRBV6-2 or TRBV6-3 to TRBJ1-2, with D possibly TRBD1 on 6 matching bases. The CDR3 is 14 residues long. The germline CDR1 and CDR2 sequences are MNHEY and SVGEGT. V lost 2 bases to trimming and J lost 5 bases, with 12 bases between them. The CDR3 loop is CASSYRDTLYGYTF. The DNA for the CDR3 is TGTGCCAGCAGTTACCGGGACACTCTTTATGGCTACACCTTC.

The chain employs TRBV7-2 and TRBJ2-7; no firm D call. V lost 6 bases and J 1 base, leaving 10 bases between the germline ends. Germline values: CDR1 SGHTA, CDR2 FQGNSA. This CDR3 has 13 residues. The CDR3 DNA follows: TGTGCCAGCAGTTATGGCCAATCCTACGAGCAGTACTTC. The encoded protein is CASSYGQSYEQYF. Full variable domain (outside the CDR3, taken from reference TRBV7-2 and TRBJ2-7): GAGVSQSPSNKVTEKGKDVELRCDPISGHTALYWYRQSLGQGLEFLIYFQGNSAPDKSGLPSDRFSAERTGGSVSTLTIQRTQQEDSAVYLCASSYGQSYEQYFGPGTRLTVT.

This chain uses TRBV28 with TRBJ1-2; 7 bases are a match to TRBD1. The CDR3 sequence is 15 residues long. The junction had 8 bases not matched to a gene; V was cut back by 2 bases and J by 5 bases. Per germline, CDR1 MDHEN and CDR2 SYDVKM. In DNA form, the CDR3 reads TGTGCCAGCAGTTTAGGGGACAGCAAGTTATATGGCTACACCTTC. This translates into CASSLGDSKLYGYTF.

This clonotype came up a few times. The CDR3 DNA reads TGTGCCAGCAGTTTAGAAGTAGGACCGGGAGGCCCTGAAGCTTTCTTT. This sequence encodes CASSLEVGPGGPEAFF. This sequence joins TRBV12-3 or TRBV12-4 and TRBJ1-1, with D unclear. V gave up 1 base and J gave up 6 bases, with 18 bases separating them. The CDR3 is made up of 16 amino acids.

This clonotype was counted a single time. CDR3 nucleotides: TGCGCCAGCAGTGGCGGGACTCGGGAGACCCAGTACTTC. It yields the protein CASSGGTRETQYF. V and J are TRBV10-2 and TRBJ2-5, with a possible D match to TRBD2 (6 bases). The germline V gene has CDR1 WSHSY and CDR2 SAAADI. With 4 bases removed from V and 5 bases from J, the gap between germline ends came to 11 bases. The CDR3 has 13 residues.

This clonotype was seen many times. The chain carries TRBV2 and TRBJ2-3; weak D call: TRBD2 (5 bases). The CDR3 is made up of 15 amino acids. V lost 7 bases, J lost 0 bases, and 14 bases lay in between. The germline CDR1 and CDR2 sequences are SNHLY and FYNNEI. CDR3 region: CASILEWTSTDTQYF. The CDR3 DNA sequence: TGTGCCAGCATTCTGGAATGGACTAGCACAGATACGCAGTATTTT.

This clonotype was recorded many times. The J gene is TRBJ1-1, the V gene TRBV6-1; TRBD1 agrees at 7 bases. Germline values: CDR1 MNHNS, CDR2 SASEGT. This CDR3 is built from 15 residues. V was clipped by 4 bases and J by 3 bases; unmatched bases: 8. CDR3 DNA sequence: TGTGCCAGCAGTGGGACAGGAGGATACTACACTGAAGCTTTCTTT. Translated, it gives CASSGTGGYYTEAFF.

This clonotype was observed many times. The rearrangement links TRBV18 to TRBJ1-1; D is unresolved. CDR3 length: 13 residues. CDR1 is KGHSH, CDR2 LQKENI, per germline. Between the trimmed V and J ends, which lost 4 bases and 1 base, there was a span of 7 bases. The CDR3 loop is CASSHAENTEAFF. The DNA of the CDR3 is TGTGCCAGCTCACATGCAGAGAACACTGAAGCTTTCTTT.

This clonotype came up many times. The V gene is TRBV29-1, the J gene TRBJ2-5; TRBD2 matches at 7 bases. In germline, CDR1 is SQVTM, CDR2 ANQGSEA. The CDR3 is 14 residues long. Trimming removed 3 bases from V and 5 bases from J; junction bases left unmatched: 9. CDR3 protein: CSVDSGLGGETQYF. In DNA, the CDR3 is TGCAGCGTTGATAGCGGACTAGGCGGCGAGACCCAGTACTTC.

This clonotype was seen ten or more times. Here the CDR3 DNA reads TGTGCCAGCCTCGGGCCTCGAGGAGCTTTCTTT. Amino acids: CASLGPRGAFF. The chain couples TRBV6-2 or TRBV6-3 to TRBJ1-1; D is undetermined. This CDR3 has 11 residues. Germline V CDR1 and CDR2: MNHEY, SVGEGT. Between the trimmed V and J ends, which lost 8 bases and 10 bases, there was a span of 14 bases.

The V gene is TRBV5-1, the J gene TRBJ2-5; the D gene is possibly TRBD1 (5 bases). In germline, CDR1 is SGHRS, CDR2 YFSETQ. The ends were cut back, 2 bases at V and 1 base at J, with 15 bases in the middle. This CDR3 spans 16 amino acids. CDR3 sequence: CASSFTGRRAQETQYF. Written as DNA, the CDR3 is TGCGCCAGCAGCTTCACAGGTAGACGGGCCCAAGAGACCCAGTACTTC.